This T cell receptor beta chain was sequenced during a study of T cells expressing NK-cell markers. Study overall: Sequencing of TCR beta repertoires drew on sorted CD3+CD56+NKG2C+, CD3+CD56+NKG2C- and CD3+CD56-NKG2C+ T cells. General study points: In 5 to 7 donors, dominant CD3+CD56+NKG2C+ clones formed roughly 1.0-7.5% of CD8+ cells. The same clonotypes also predominated in the CD3+CD56-NKG2C+ fraction of several donors.

5'RACE template switching with UMIs generated TCR beta cDNA. TCRdb re-called the 5' RACE reads and catalogs CDR3 proteins one per entry, DNA excluded. The ten most abundant clones cover over 20% of a sample with about 150,000 distinct CDR3 sequences. In the case of this clonotype: The target antigen is unknown.

The CDR3 runs to 16 residues. Germline CDR1 and CDR2: MDHEN and SYDVKM. This clonotype was sampled from a man aged 18-75 years in good health. The specimen sequenced was blood T cells: a sorted CD56 or NKG2C T cell subset, CD4+ or CD8+ T cells, or bulk PBMC T cells (not recorded which). This rearrangement joins TRBV28 to TRBJ2-3; the TCRdb D gene call, TRBD2, has no DNA to confirm it. The CDR3 loop is CASSSIRLAGTDTQYF.